This TCR beta chain was sequenced during a study of CD8 T cells in ankylosing spondylitis. Regarding the study as a whole: What seemed typical of ankylosing spondylitis blood was a TCR beta motif built from several highly homologous variants. Those disease-linked clones were CD8+; they were also relatively rare in peripheral blood.

Quantitative barcoded 5'-RACE was used to prepare TCR beta libraries. Using its own MiXCR run on the 5' RACE reads, TCRdb lists one record per CDR3 protein. The profile shows 300,000 to 400,000 distinct CDR3 sequences, around 22% of them singletons. Of note for this clonotype: Its matching antigen is unknown.

V was shortened by 8 bases and J by 0 bases, with 9 bases between the two germline ends. The CDR3 sequence is 13 residues long. The clonotype originates from a male donor with ankylosing spondylitis. Material: blood, either unsorted or a sorted T cell fraction (not recorded which). This chain uses TRBV12-3 or TRBV12-4 with TRBJ2-3; D is ambiguous. The CDR3 region has the DNA TGTGCCAGCGGAGCGAGGAGCACAGATACGCAGTATTTT. Translation: CASGARSTDTQYF.